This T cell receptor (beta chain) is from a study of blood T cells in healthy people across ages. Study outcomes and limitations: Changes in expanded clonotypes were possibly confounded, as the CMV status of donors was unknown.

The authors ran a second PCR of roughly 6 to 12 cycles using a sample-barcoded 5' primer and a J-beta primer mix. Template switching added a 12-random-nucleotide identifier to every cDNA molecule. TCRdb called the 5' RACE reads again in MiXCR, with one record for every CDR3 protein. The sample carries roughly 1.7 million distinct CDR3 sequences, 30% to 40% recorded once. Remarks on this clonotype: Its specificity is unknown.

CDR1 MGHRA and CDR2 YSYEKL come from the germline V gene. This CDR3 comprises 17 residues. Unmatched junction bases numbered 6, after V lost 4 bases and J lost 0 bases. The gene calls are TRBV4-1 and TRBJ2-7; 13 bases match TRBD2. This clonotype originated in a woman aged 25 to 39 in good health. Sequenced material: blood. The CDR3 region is CASSLVTSGGSSYEQYF. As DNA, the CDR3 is TGCGCCAGCAGCCTCGTGACTAGCGGGGGGAGCTCCTACGAGCAGTACTTC.